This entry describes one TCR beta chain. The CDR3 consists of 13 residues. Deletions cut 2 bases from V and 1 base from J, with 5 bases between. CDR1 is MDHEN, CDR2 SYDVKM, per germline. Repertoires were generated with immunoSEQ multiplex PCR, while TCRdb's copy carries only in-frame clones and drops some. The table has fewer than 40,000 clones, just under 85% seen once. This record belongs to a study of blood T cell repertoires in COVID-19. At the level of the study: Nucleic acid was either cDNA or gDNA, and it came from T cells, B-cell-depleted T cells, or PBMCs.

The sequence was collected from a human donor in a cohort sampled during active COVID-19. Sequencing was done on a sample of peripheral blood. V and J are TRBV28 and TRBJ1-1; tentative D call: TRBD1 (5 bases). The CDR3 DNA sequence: TGTGCCAGCAGTTTAGGACAGAACACTGAAGCTTTCTTT. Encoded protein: CASSLGQNTEAFF.